The T cell receptor (beta chain) described here comes from a study of identical twins. Regarding the study as a whole: Where out-of-frame alpha sequences were twin-shared, they showed excess low generation probability. For out-of-frame beta sequences, excess twin sharing was weaker. Clonotypes of the beta chain that were abundant in cord blood carried fewer insertions (memory repertoires showed none).

A single record per CDR3 protein comes from TCRdb applying MiXCR to the 5' RACE reads. The data contain around 240,000 distinct CDR3 sequences, roughly a tenth of them seen just once; the ten biggest clones take up less than 12%. A remark on this clonotype: Its antigen is as yet unknown.

The CDR3 contains 15 residues. V was pared by 0 bases and J by 2 bases, with 6 bases between. The germline CDR1 and CDR2 sequences are SGHRS and YFSETQ. The source is a middle-aged man in good health. The V gene is TRBV5-1, the J gene TRBJ2-6, with no clear D. The source material was memory T cells sorted from blood. Written as DNA, the CDR3 is TGCGCCAGCAGCTTGGGGCGCACTGGGGCCAACGTCCTGACTTTC. It codes for CASSLGRTGANVLTF.